The entry below gives a single TCR beta chain sequence along with its context. Its target is unknown. Researchers tagged individual cDNA molecules with unique molecular identifiers. TCRdb redid the calling of the 5' RACE reads with MiXCR, one entry per CDR3 protein. The repertoire has 40,000 to 45,000 distinct CDR3 sequences, 6% to 7% of them found once; the top ten carry roughly 20%. This specimen belongs to a study of early T cells in non-severe SARS-CoV-2 infection. Study-wide background: Sequencing of unsorted whole blood was done on bulk RNA, leaving chains unpaired. Study observations and caveats: Lookups in VDJdb leaned toward anti-spike CD8 responses and missed private and CD4 specificities.

Germline CDR1 is SGHTA and CDR2 is FQGNSA. There are 16 residues in the CDR3. Trimming cost V 5 bases and J 4 bases; bases outside gene matches: 10. This sequence was found in an adult who was a healthcare worker with PCR-confirmed SARS-CoV-2 infection or an uninfected control (not recorded which). Sequences were derived from whole blood, sampled at baseline. The rearrangement links TRBV7-2 to TRBJ2-2; 7 positions match TRBD1. The chain's CDR3 is CASSHSPHRGTGELFF. The CDR3 bases are TGTGCCAGCAGCCATTCACCACACAGGGGCACCGGGGAGCTGTTTTTT.